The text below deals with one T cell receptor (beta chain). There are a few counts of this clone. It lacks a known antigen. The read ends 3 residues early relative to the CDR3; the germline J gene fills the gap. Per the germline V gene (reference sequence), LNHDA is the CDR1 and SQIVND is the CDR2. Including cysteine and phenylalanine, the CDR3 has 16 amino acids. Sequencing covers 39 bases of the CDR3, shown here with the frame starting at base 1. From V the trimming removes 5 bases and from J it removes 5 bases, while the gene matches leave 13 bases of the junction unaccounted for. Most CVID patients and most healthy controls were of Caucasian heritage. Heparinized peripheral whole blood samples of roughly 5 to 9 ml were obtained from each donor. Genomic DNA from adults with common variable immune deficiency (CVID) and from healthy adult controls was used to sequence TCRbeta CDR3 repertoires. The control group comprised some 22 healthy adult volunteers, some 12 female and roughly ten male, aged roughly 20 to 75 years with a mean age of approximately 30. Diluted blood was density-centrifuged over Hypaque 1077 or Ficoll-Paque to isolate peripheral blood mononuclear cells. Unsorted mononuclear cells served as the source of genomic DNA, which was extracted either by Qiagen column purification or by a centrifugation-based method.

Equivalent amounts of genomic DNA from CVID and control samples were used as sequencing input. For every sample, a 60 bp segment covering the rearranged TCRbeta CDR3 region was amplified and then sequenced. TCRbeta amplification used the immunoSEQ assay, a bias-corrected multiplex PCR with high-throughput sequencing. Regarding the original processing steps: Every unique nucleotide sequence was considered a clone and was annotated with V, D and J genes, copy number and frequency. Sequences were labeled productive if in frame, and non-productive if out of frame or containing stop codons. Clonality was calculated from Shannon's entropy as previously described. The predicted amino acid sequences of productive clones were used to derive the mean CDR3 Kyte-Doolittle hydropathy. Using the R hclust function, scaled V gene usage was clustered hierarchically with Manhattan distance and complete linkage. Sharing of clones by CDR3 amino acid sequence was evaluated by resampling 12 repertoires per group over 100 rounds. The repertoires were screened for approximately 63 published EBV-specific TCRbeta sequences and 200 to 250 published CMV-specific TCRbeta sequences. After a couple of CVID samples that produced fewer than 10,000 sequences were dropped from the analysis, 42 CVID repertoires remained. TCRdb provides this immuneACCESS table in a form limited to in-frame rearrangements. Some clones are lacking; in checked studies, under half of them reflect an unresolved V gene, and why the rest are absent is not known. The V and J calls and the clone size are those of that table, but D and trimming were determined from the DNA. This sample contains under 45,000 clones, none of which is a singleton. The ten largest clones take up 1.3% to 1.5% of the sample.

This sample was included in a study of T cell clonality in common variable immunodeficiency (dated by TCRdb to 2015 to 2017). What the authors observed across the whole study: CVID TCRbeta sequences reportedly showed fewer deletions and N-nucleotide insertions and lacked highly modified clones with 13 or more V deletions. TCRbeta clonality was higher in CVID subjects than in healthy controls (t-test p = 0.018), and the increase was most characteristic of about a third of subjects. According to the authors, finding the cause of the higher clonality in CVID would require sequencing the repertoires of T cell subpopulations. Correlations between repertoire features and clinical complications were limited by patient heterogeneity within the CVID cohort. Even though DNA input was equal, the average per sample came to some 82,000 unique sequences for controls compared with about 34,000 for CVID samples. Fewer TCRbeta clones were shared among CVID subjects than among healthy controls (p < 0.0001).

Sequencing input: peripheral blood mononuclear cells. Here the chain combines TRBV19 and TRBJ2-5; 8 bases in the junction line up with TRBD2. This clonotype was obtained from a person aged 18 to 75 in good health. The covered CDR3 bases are TGTGCCAGTAGTCCGCGGACTAGCTCCCACGGGGAGACC. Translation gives CASSPRTSSHGET. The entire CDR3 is CASSPRTSSHGETQYF. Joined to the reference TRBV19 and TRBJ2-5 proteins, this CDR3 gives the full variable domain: DGGITQSPKYLFRKEGQNVTLSCEQNLNHDAMYWYRQDPGQGLRLIYYSQIVNDFQKGDIAEGYSVSREKKESFPLTVTSAQKNPTAFYLCASSPRTSSHGETQYFGPGTRLLVL.